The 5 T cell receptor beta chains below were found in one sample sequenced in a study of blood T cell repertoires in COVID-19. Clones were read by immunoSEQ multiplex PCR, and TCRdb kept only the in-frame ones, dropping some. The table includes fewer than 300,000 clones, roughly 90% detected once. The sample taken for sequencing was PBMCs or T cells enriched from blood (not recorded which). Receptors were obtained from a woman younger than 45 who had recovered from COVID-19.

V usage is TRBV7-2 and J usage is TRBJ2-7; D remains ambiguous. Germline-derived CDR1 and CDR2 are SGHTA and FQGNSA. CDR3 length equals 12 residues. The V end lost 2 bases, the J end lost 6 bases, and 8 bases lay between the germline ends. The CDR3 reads CASSLQVSEQYF. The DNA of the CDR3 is TGTGCCAGCAGCTTACAGGTCTCCGAGCAGTACTTC.

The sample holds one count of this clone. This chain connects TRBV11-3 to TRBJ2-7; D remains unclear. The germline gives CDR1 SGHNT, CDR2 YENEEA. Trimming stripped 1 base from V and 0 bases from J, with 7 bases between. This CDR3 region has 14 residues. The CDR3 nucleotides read TGTGCCAGCAGCTTAGGGCCCAGCTCCTACGAGCAGTACTTC. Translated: CASSLGPSSYEQYF.

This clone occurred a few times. The CDR3 DNA sequence: TGCGCCAGCAGCTTGACTAGCGGGAGGGCCAACGAGCAGTACTTC. Its protein is CASSLTSGRANEQYF. This chain uses TRBV5-1 with TRBJ2-7; 13 positions agree with TRBD2. The V gene's germline CDR1 is SGHRS and CDR2 YFSETQ. CDR3 length equals 15 residues. J gave up 5 bases and V 1 base, and 3 bases lay outside the gene matches. Full variable domain (rest looked up from reference TRBV5-1 and TRBJ2-7): KAGVTQTPRYLIKTRGQQVTLSCSPISGHRSVSWYQQTPGQGLQFLFEYFSETQRNKGNFPGRFSGRQFSNSRSEMNVSTLELGDSALYLCASSLTSGRANEQYFGPGTRLTVT.

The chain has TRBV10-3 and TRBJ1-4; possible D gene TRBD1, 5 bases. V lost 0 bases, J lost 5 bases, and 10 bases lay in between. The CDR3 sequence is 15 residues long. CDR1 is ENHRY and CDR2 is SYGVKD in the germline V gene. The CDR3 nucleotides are TGTGCCATCAGTGAGTCAACAGGTCAAAATGAAAAACTGTTTTTT. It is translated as CAISESTGQNEKLFF.

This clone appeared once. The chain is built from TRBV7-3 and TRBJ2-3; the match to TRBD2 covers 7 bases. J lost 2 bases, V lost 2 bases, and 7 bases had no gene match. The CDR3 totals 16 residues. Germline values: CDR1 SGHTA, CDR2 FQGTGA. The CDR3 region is CASSLGGGRATDTQYF. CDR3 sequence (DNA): TGTGCCAGCAGCTTAGGCGGGGGAAGGGCCACAGATACGCAGTATTTT.